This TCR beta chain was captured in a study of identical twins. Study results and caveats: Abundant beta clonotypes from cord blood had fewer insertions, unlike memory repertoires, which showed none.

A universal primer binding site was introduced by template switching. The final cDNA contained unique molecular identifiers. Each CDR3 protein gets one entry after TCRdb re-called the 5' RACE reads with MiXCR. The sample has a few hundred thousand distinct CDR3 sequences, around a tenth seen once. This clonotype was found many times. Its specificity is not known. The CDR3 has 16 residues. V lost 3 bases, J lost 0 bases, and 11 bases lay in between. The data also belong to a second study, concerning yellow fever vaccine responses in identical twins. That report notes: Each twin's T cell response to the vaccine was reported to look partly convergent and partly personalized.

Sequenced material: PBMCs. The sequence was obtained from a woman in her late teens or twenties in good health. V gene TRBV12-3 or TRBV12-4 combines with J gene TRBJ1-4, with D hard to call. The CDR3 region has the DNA TGTGCCAGCAGTTTCCAGCAGGTGGCAACTAATGAAAAACTGTTTTTT. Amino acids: CASSFQQVATNEKLFF.